This T cell receptor beta chain was profiled in a study of blood T cells in healthy people across ages. Looking at the study overall: Capture by template switching was about one barcoded beta molecule per two T cells.

V lost 5 bases and J 0 bases, leaving 6 bases between the germline ends. This CDR3 contains 12 residues. The germline V gene encodes CDR1 DFQATT and CDR2 SNEGSKA (reference sequence). This clonotype was picked up one time. Every participating donor contributed 9.5 to 10 milliliters of peripheral blood through a draw. Combining a sample-barcoded 5' primer with a J-beta primer mix, a second PCR ran for 7 to 11 cycles. TCRdb itself ran the 5' RACE reads through MiXCR, one entry per CDR3 protein. The repertoire holds 1.5 million to 2 million distinct CDR3 sequences, with roughly a third as singletons. This sequence was found in a woman in her twenties or thirties in good health. The sample consisted of blood. The J gene is TRBJ2-3, the V gene TRBV20-1; D gene uncertain. The CDR3 sequence is CSADSSTDTQYF. The CDR3 DNA is TGCAGTGCTGATTCTAGCACAGATACGCAGTATTTT.